This T cell receptor beta chain is drawn from a study of control samples from healthy donors and cancer patients. CDR3 length: 15 residues. Losses at the gene ends were 2 bases for V and 7 bases for J; bases not matched to a gene: 8. Germline CDR1 LGHDT, CDR2 YNNKEL (reference sequence). Here immunoSEQ multiplex PCR was the method, and the copy in TCRdb shows in-frame clones only, minus some. The sample has some 150,000 clones, approximately 94% seen once. The chain employs TRBV3-1 (or the pseudogene TRBV3-2) and TRBJ1-2, with 9 bases fitting TRBD1. The origin of this receptor is a man aged 55 to 69 with colorectal cancer. The sample taken for sequencing was PBMCs. CDR3 sequence reads: CASSQRGQGRGGYTF. The CDR3 DNA reads TGTGCCAGCAGCCAAAGGGGACAGGGAAGAGGTGGCTACACCTTC.